Following are 30 T cell receptor beta chains from one sample sequenced in a study of prognosis after radiotherapy for stage I lung cancer. Genomic DNA provided the template from which TCR beta CDR3 was amplified by two-round multiplex PCR. Individual primers that were specific to each TRBV and TRBJ gene served in first-round PCR. MiXCR, run by TCRdb on the multiplex PCR reads, gives a single entry per CDR3 protein. The sample shows around 19,000 distinct CDR3 sequences, about 60% of them seen only once. Source: PBMCs, taken before or after stereotactic body radiation therapy (not recorded which). The source of these receptors is a donor of 50 years or more with non-small cell lung cancer.

A word on this clonotype: This may arise from a read error, as a much more abundant clone is one base away. This chain connects TRBV6-5 to TRBJ2-7; weak D call: TRBD2 (5 bases). CDR1 is MNHEY and CDR2 is SVGAGI in the germline V gene. Trimming left V 4 bases short and J 4 bases short, with 14 bases between. This CDR3 contains 14 residues. Here the CDR3 reads CASSCGQNIYEQYF. In DNA form, the CDR3 reads TGTGCCAGCAGTTGCGGGCAGAATATATACGAGCAGTACTTC.

This clonotype was detected many times. CDR3 coding DNA: TGTGCCACCAGCTCGGGGTGGACCCAGTACTTC. Encoded protein: CATSSGWTQYF. The rearrangement links TRBV15 to TRBJ2-5, with TRBD2 as a possible D gene (5 bases). Germline CDR1 is LNHNV and CDR2 is YYDKDF (reference sequence). The CDR3 has 11 amino acids. V lost 5 bases to trimming and J lost 7 bases, with 8 bases between them.

V and J are TRBV6-5 and TRBJ1-6; possible D gene TRBD1, 5 bases. Trimming shortened V by 4 bases and J by 3 bases, and 13 bases separated the two germline ends. Germline values: CDR1 MNHEY, CDR2 SVGAGI. There are 16 residues in the CDR3. CDR3 in amino acids: CASSSTGALYNSPLHF. The CDR3 DNA reads as TGTGCCAGCAGTTCTACCGGGGCCCTCTATAATTCACCCCTCCACTTT.

This clonotype is categorized as medium-sized (0.01 to 0.1%). The rearrangement links TRBV3-1 to TRBJ2-7, with 9 bases lining up with TRBD2. Germline CDR1 reads LGHDT; CDR2 reads YNNKEL (reference sequence). The CDR3 totals 14 residues. The V gene end was trimmed by 7 bases and the J gene end by 5 bases; junction bases not matched to a gene: 9. The CDR3 bases are TGTGCCAGCACCCCGAGGCTAGCGGGGAACGAGCAGTACTTC. As protein: CASTPRLAGNEQYF.

This clonotype was counted many times. The rearrangement uses TRBV25-1 and TRBJ1-2; tentative D call: TRBD1 (5 bases). CDR3 length equals 13 residues. Germline V gene data show CDR1 as MGHDK and CDR2 as SYGVNS. V was cut by 6 bases and J by 8 bases, with 16 bases left in between. The CDR3 sequence: CASRAGTLGGYTF. CDR3 nucleotide sequence: TGTGCCAGCAGGGCGGGGACCCTAGGGGGCTACACCTTC.

This clonotype is medium-sized (0.01 to 0.1%). The V and J genes are TRBV28 and TRBJ2-7, with D tentatively TRBD1 (6 bases). The germline V gene encodes CDR1 MDHEN and CDR2 SYDVKM. CDR3 length equals 13 residues. V lost 6 bases and J lost 7, with 16 bases in between. For the CDR3, the DNA is TGTGCCAGCAGGAACGGACAGACTTTAGAGCAGTACTTC. Encoded protein: CASRNGQTLEQYF.

The V gene is TRBV12-3 or TRBV12-4, the J gene TRBJ2-2; 7 bases match TRBD2. Trimming cost V 5 bases and J 6 bases; bases outside gene matches: 6. The CDR3 loop spans 14 amino acids. The CDR3 sequence: CASSPQAGAGELFF. The CDR3 bases are TGTGCCAGCAGTCCACAGGCGGGGGCCGGGGAGCTGTTTTTT.

This clonotype was observed a single time. The chain has TRBV27 and TRBJ2-7, with 7 positions matching TRBD1. The ends lost 5 bases at V and 2 bases at J; junction bases unmatched: 6. The V gene's germline CDR1 is MNHEY and CDR2 SMNVEV (reference sequence). The CDR3 covers 14 residues. The CDR3 reads CASSPQGVAYEQYF. The CDR3 nucleotides read TGTGCCAGCAGTCCGCAGGGGGTAGCCTACGAGCAGTACTTC.

The V and J genes are TRBV27 and TRBJ2-5, with 9 bases lining up with TRBD2. Germline lookup yields CDR1 MNHEY and CDR2 SMNVEV (reference sequence). This CDR3 comprises 18 residues. V was pared by 2 bases and J by 5 bases, with 15 bases of the junction left unmatched. CDR3 nucleotide sequence: TGTGCCAGCAGTTTAGTAGCGGGAGCGCCGTTGGGGGGGGAGACCCAGTACTTC. Amino acid sequence: CASSLVAGAPLGGETQYF.

The rearrangement uses TRBV6-4 and TRBJ2-1; 8 nucleotides match TRBD2. The CDR3 is made up of 15 amino acids. Germline V gives CDR1 MRHNA, CDR2 SNTAGT. V shed 6 bases, J shed 4 bases, and the junction held 8 bases outside the gene matches. This CDR3 is CASSTLAEGYNEQFF. The CDR3 DNA sequence: TGTGCCAGCAGCACACTAGCGGAGGGTTACAATGAGCAGTTCTTC.

Only a few counts were recorded for this clonotype. This chain joins TRBV20-1 and TRBJ2-1; possibly TRBD1 or TRBD2 for D (7 bases each). Between the trimmed V and J ends, which lost 4 bases and 0 bases, there was a span of 13 bases. There are 15 residues in the CDR3. Germline assignment: CDR1 DFQATT and CDR2 SNEGSKA (reference sequence). The CDR3: CSAMQGGSSYNEQFF. In nucleotides, the CDR3 is TGCAGTGCTATGCAGGGGGGGAGCTCCTACAATGAGCAGTTCTTC.

The chain carries TRBV19 and TRBJ1-1; D ambiguous. The CDR3 extends over 13 amino acids. Trimming left V 1 base short and J 6 bases short, with 9 bases between. CDR1 and CDR2 from the germline V gene are LNHDA and SQIVND (reference sequence). The CDR3 region is CASSIGQGSEAFF. CDR3 nucleotide sequence: TGTGCCAGTAGTATAGGACAAGGGTCTGAAGCTTTCTTT.

This clonotype was recorded at least ten times. DNA of the CDR3: TGTGCCAGCAGTCTCCGACAGGGCTCTGGCTACACCTTC. Translated: CASSLRQGSGYTF. V is TRBV6-1 and J is TRBJ1-2; 7 bases are shared with TRBD1. This CDR3 region has 13 residues. The J segment lost 7 bases and the V segment lost 5 bases, leaving 7 bases of the junction unmatched. CDR1 is MNHNS, CDR2 SASEGT, per germline.

This clonotype is deemed medium-sized. The rearrangement joins TRBV12-3 or TRBV12-4 to TRBJ2-1; D is unresolved. The germline V and J ends were trimmed by 3 bases and 6 bases, with 0 bases remaining between them. The CDR3 extends over 10 amino acids. The CDR3: CASSFNEQFF. For the CDR3, the DNA is TGTGCCAGCAGTTTCAATGAGCAGTTCTTC.

This rearrangement joins TRBV20-1 to TRBJ1-5; TRBD1 matches 8 bases. Germline V lookup: CDR1 DFQATT, CDR2 SNEGSKA (reference sequence). The CDR3 extends over 14 amino acids. J was trimmed by 2 bases and V by 5 bases; bases with no gene match: 5. In DNA, the CDR3 is TGCAGTGCTGGGGGACAGGCTGGCAATCAGCCCCAGCATTTT. It yields the protein CSAGGQAGNQPQHF.

This clonotype has a count of ten or more. V usage is TRBV24-1 and J usage is TRBJ1-1; 7 bases fit TRBD1. With V trimmed by 7 bases and J by 1 base, 5 bases remained unmatched. The CDR3 sequence is 14 residues long. The germline V gene encodes CDR1 KGHDR and CDR2 SFDVKD. The CDR3 reads CATRSGGANTEAFF. The CDR3 DNA is TGTGCCACCAGATCAGGGGGGGCGAACACTGAAGCTTTCTTT.

In its sample, this clonotype ranks as large. The chain combines TRBV20-1 with TRBJ2-1, with D uncertain. V gave up 6 bases and J gave up 1 base, with 16 bases separating them. The germline gives CDR1 DFQATT, CDR2 SNEGSKA (reference sequence). This CDR3 has 15 amino acids. The CDR3 sequence: CSANHGSKSYNEQFF. DNA for the CDR3: TGCAGTGCGAATCACGGCAGCAAGTCCTACAATGAGCAGTTCTTC.

The chain is built from TRBV6-5 and TRBJ2-1; D unresolved. The CDR3 is 14 amino acids. Looked up from germline, CDR1 is MNHEY and CDR2 is SVGAGI. Trimming cost V 2 bases and J 5 bases, with 10 bases left between them. As DNA, the CDR3 is TGTGCCAGCAGTTACATAGGGAAACACAATGAGCAGTTCTTC. Translated, it gives CASSYIGKHNEQFF.

This clonotype was counted at least ten times. CDR3 residues: CATSSTFNEQFF. The CDR3, as DNA: TGTGCCACCAGCAGCACCTTCAATGAGCAGTTCTTC. This chain joins TRBV15 and TRBJ2-1; unclear D gene. The CDR3 spans 12 residues. CDR1 is LNHNV and CDR2 is YYDKDF in the germline V gene (reference sequence). Trimming cost V 3 bases and J 6 bases, with 6 bases left between them.

In its sample, this clonotype is medium-sized. V usage is TRBV6-5 and J usage is TRBJ1-2; possible D gene TRBD1, 5 bases. The CDR3 is 13 residues long. Trimming cost V 6 bases and J 3 bases, with 11 bases left between them. Germline CDR1 MNHEY, CDR2 SVGAGI. The CDR3 nucleotides read TGTGCCAGCAGCACTCGGGGGGACTATGGCTACACCTTC. This translates into CASSTRGDYGYTF.

The chain has TRBV6-4 and TRBJ1-2, with TRBD1 identical over 9 bases. This CDR3 has 15 amino acids. V shed 6 bases and J 5 bases; nucleotides not matched to a gene: 10. Germline CDR1 is MRHNA and CDR2 is SNTAGT. CDR3 loop: CASSRDRDPGYGYTF. The CDR3, as DNA: TGTGCCAGCAGCAGGGACAGGGACCCTGGGTATGGCTACACCTTC.

V and J are TRBV5-1 and TRBJ2-5; D might be TRBD1 (7 bases). TRBJ2-1 explains the end of the DNA better; the J call may be wrong. The CDR3 has 13 residues. The germline V gene encodes CDR1 SGHRS and CDR2 YFSETQ. CDR3 loop: CASRTRGVDEQFF. The CDR3 DNA follows: TGCGCCAGCAGAACCAGGGGGGTCGATGAGCAGTTCTTC.

There are many counts of this clonotype. The chain recombines TRBV28 with TRBJ2-7; 8 bases map to TRBD2. Looked up from germline, CDR1 is MDHEN and CDR2 is SYDVKM. The CDR3 is 15 amino acids. Trimming cost V 4 bases and J 6 bases; bases outside gene matches: 11. The DNA of the CDR3 is TGTGCCAGCAGTTCCCCGGGAGGGCCGTTAACCGAGCAGTACTTC. Amino acids: CASSSPGGPLTEQYF.

Concerning this clonotype itself: The junction departs from germline at one end; a sequencing error may be responsible. The chain joins TRBV20-1 to TRBJ2-2; D assignment may be TRBD1 or TRBD2 (5 bases each). There are 14 residues in the CDR3. Germline V CDR1 and CDR2: DFQATT, SNEGSKA (reference sequence). CDR3 bases: TGCAGTGCGAGAGAGGGGCTAGGCACCGGGGAGCTGTTTTTT. It yields the protein CSAREGLGTGELFF.

This clonotype appeared a single time. The V call is TRBV20-1, the J call TRBJ2-2, with D possibly matching TRBD1 (5 bases). CDR3 size: 16 residues. The ends were cut back, 0 bases at V and 3 bases at J, with 14 bases in the middle. The germline gives CDR1 DFQATT, CDR2 SNEGSKA (reference sequence). For the CDR3, the DNA is TGCAGTGCTAGAGATCCTTCCAGGGTGGACACCGGGGAGCTGTTTTTT. This gives the protein CSARDPSRVDTGELFF.

The CDR3 reads CASGFIRHSGNTIYF. DNA for the CDR3: TGTGCCAGCGGATTCATAAGACACTCTGGAAACACCATATATTTT. The chain links TRBV6-2 or TRBV6-3 to TRBJ1-3; unclear D gene. The length of the CDR3 is 15 residues. Deletions cut 8 bases from V and 0 bases from J, with 14 bases between. Germline-derived CDR1 and CDR2 are MNHEY and SVGEGT.

The gene calls are TRBV19 and TRBJ1-2; D remains unclear. The ends were cut back, 5 bases at V and 4 bases at J, with 17 bases in the middle. Germline values: CDR1 LNHDA, CDR2 SQIVND (reference sequence). The CDR3 is 15 amino acids. The CDR3 sequence is CASSSEWSWGYGYTF. CDR3 coding DNA: TGTGCCAGTAGTTCCGAGTGGTCTTGGGGCTATGGCTACACCTTC.

This clonotype was picked up many times. The chain couples TRBV18 to TRBJ2-1; D uncertain. The germline V gene encodes CDR1 KGHSH and CDR2 LQKENI. V lost 0 bases and J 6 bases, leaving 12 bases between the germline ends. The CDR3 length is 15 residues. This CDR3 is CASSPPGLRSNEQFF. The DNA for the CDR3 is TGTGCCAGCTCACCACCGGGTCTCAGGTCCAATGAGCAGTTCTTC.

The V and J genes are TRBV6-1 and TRBJ2-3; tentatively, D is TRBD2 (7 bases). Germline-derived CDR1 and CDR2 are MNHNS and SASEGT. V shed 6 bases and J shed 2 bases, with 12 bases lying between them. The CDR3 runs to 14 residues. CDR3 sequence: CASRRGGTTDTQYF. Written as DNA, the CDR3 is TGTGCCAGCAGGAGGGGGGGGACCACAGATACGCAGTATTTT.

By its share, this clonotype is medium-sized. J is TRBJ2-1 and V is TRBV12-3 or TRBV12-4; 14 nucleotides line up with TRBD2. CDR3 size: 13 residues. J gave up 8 bases and V 10 bases, and 4 bases lay outside the gene matches. This CDR3 is CATGTSGSDEQFF. The CDR3 bases are TGTGCCACAGGGACTAGCGGGAGTGATGAGCAGTTCTTC.